The present entry profiles one T cell receptor (beta chain) with its context. The data originate from a study of memory CD4+ T cells and cytomegalovirus serostatus. Assay used: immunoSEQ multiplex PCR; TCRdb lists only in-frame clones, some missing. The table shows approximately 44,000 clones, with less than 85% occurring only once. Single viable CD3+CD4+CD8-CD45RO+ cells were sorted as the memory CD4+ T cells. Serostatus was set by detecting CMV pp150, pp28, p38, p52 IgG. The ends lost 4 bases at V and 3 bases at J; junction bases unmatched: 2. The CDR3 runs to 13 residues. Germline V gene sequence: CDR1 SNHLY, CDR2 FYNNEI.

The sequenced material came from memory CD4+ T cells from blood. The chain joins TRBV2 to TRBJ2-7; 8 nucleotides align to TRBD1. The receptor comes from an adult in good health and CMV-seronegative. Here the CDR3 reads CASSAGQDYEQYF. As DNA, the CDR3 is TGTGCCAGCAGTGCGGGACAGGACTACGAGCAGTACTTC.